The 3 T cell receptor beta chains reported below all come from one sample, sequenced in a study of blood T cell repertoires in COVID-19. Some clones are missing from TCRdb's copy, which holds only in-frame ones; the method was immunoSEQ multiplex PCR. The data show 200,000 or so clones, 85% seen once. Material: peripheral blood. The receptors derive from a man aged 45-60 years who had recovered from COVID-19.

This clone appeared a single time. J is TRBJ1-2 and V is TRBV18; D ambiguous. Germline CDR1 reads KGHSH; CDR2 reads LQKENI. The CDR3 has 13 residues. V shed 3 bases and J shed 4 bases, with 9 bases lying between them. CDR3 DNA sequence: TGTGCCAGCTCACCTGGACTATTCTATGGCTACACCTTC. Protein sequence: CASSPGLFYGYTF.

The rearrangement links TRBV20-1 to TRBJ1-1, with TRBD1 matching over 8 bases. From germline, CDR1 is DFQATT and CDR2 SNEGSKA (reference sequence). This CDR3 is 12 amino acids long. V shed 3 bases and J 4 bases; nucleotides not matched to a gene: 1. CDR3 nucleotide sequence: TGCAGTGCTAGTACAGGGGGCACTGAAGCTTTCTTT. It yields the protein CSASTGGTEAFF.

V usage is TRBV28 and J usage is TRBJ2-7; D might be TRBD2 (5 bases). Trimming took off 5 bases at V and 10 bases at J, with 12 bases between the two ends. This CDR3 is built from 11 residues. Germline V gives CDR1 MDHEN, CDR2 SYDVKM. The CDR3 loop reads CASSLRAGQYF. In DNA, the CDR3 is TGTGCCAGCAGTCTGAGGGCGGGTCAGTACTTC.